This is a list of T cell receptor beta chains from one sample in a study of blood T cell repertoires in COVID-19. Measured with immunoSEQ multiplex PCR; TCRdb has only the in-frame clones, and not every one. The data contain 260,000 or so clones, 84% of them singletons. Sequencing input: peripheral blood. These receptors came from a human donor in a cohort sampled during active COVID-19. Both conserved end residues are part of each CDR3. Fields, in order: clone size, J gene, D gene, V gene, CDR3 length, CDR3 protein, CDR3 DNA. The D gene is left open where the match is weak. Part of the rows lack a size; the others show once, few, many or a class for expanded clones.

abundance: NA
j_gene: TRBJ1-2
d_gene: TRBD1
v_gene: TRBV5-6
len: 16
CDR3aa: CASSPRDRAAGYGYTF
CDR3nt: TGTGCCAGCAGCCCACGAGACAGGGCGGCGGGCTATGGCTACACCTTC

abundance: NA
j_gene: TRBJ2-6
d_gene: TRBD1
v_gene: TRBV5-1
len: 16
CDR3aa: CASSRTGVSGANVLTF
CDR3nt: TGCGCCAGCAGTCGGACAGGGGTATCTGGGGCCAACGTCCTGACTTTC

abundance: NA
j_gene: TRBJ2-6
d_gene: NA
v_gene: TRBV5-1
len: 15
CDR3aa: CASSSDSTGANVLTF
CDR3nt: TGCGCCAGCAGCTCAGACAGTACTGGGGCCAACGTCCTGACTTTC

abundance: NA
j_gene: TRBJ2-3
d_gene: NA
v_gene: TRBV6-5
len: 14
CDR3aa: CASSPRDNADTQYF
CDR3nt: TGTGCCAGCAGTCCCAGGGATAATGCAGATACGCAGTATTTT

abundance: once
j_gene: TRBJ1-1
d_gene: TRBD1
v_gene: TRBV5-1
len: 15
CDR3aa: CASSSRTGGTAEAFF
CDR3nt: TGCGCCAGCAGCTCCCGGACAGGGGGAACGGCTGAAGCTTTCTTT

abundance: NA
j_gene: TRBJ2-7
d_gene: TRBD1
v_gene: TRBV7-2
len: 16
CDR3aa: CASSLDRGDSFGEQYF
CDR3nt: TGTGCCAGCAGCTTAGACAGGGGGGACTCCTTTGGGGAGCAGTACTTC

abundance: NA
j_gene: TRBJ2-3
d_gene: NA
v_gene: TRBV19
len: 15
CDR3aa: CASSLSRTATDTQYF
CDR3nt: TGTGCCAGTAGCCTCTCCCGGACAGCCACCGATACGCAGTATTTT

abundance: NA
j_gene: TRBJ2-7
d_gene: NA
v_gene: TRBV20-1
len: 14
CDR3aa: CSASRSASSYEQYF
CDR3nt: TGCAGTGCTAGTAGGAGCGCAAGCTCCTACGAGCAGTACTTC

abundance: few
j_gene: TRBJ2-3
d_gene: NA
v_gene: TRBV5-1
len: 15
CDR3aa: CASSLRGVVLDTQYF
CDR3nt: TGCGCCAGCAGCTTGAGAGGAGTAGTCTTAGATACGCAGTATTTT

abundance: NA
j_gene: TRBJ1-4
d_gene: TRBD1
v_gene: TRBV6-1
len: 19
CDR3aa: CASSESRTGLIGTNEKLFF
CDR3nt: TGTGCCAGCAGTGAAAGCAGGACAGGGTTAATCGGGACTAATGAAAAACTGTTTTTT

abundance: NA
j_gene: TRBJ2-7
d_gene: NA
v_gene: TRBV18
len: 16
CDR3aa: CASSPDAGGIGYEQYF
CDR3nt: TGTGCCAGCTCACCCGATGCTGGGGGGATAGGGTACGAGCAGTACTTC

abundance: NA
j_gene: TRBJ2-5
d_gene: NA
v_gene: TRBV5-1
len: 15
CDR3aa: CASSLRGLPQETQYF
CDR3nt: TGCGCCAGCAGCCTACGTGGACTACCCCAAGAGACCCAGTACTTC

abundance: NA
j_gene: TRBJ2-3
d_gene: TRBD2
v_gene: TRBV11-2
len: 15
CDR3aa: CASSLDTSGTDTQYF
CDR3nt: TGTGCCAGCAGCTTAGATACTAGCGGCACAGATACGCAGTATTTT

abundance: once
j_gene: TRBJ1-2
d_gene: NA
v_gene: TRBV11-2
len: 12
CDR3aa: CASSLENYGYTF
CDR3nt: TGTGCCAGCAGCTTGGAGAACTATGGCTACACCTTC

abundance: NA
j_gene: TRBJ2-6
d_gene: TRBD2
v_gene: TRBV5-1
len: 18
CDR3aa: CASSPGLVIPSGANVLTF
CDR3nt: TGCGCCAGCAGCCCAGGACTAGTTATACCCTCTGGGGCCAACGTCCTGACTTTC

abundance: NA
j_gene: TRBJ1-2
d_gene: NA
v_gene: TRBV18
len: 13
CDR3aa: CASSPGQMMGYTF
CDR3nt: TGTGCCAGCTCACCCGGACAGATGATGGGCTACACCTTC

abundance: NA
j_gene: TRBJ2-7
d_gene: TRBD2
v_gene: TRBV28
len: 13
CDR3aa: CASRSGGRYEQYF
CDR3nt: TGTGCCAGCAGGAGCGGGGGCAGGTACGAGCAGTACTTC

abundance: NA
j_gene: TRBJ2-7
d_gene: NA
v_gene: TRBV10-3
len: 16
CDR3aa: CAISESNAGNTYEQYF
CDR3nt: TGTGCCATCAGTGAGTCTAATGCGGGAAACACCTACGAGCAGTACTTC

abundance: NA
j_gene: TRBJ1-3
d_gene: NA
v_gene: TRBV7-9
len: 16
CDR3aa: CASSDARGGWGNTIYF
CDR3nt: TGTGCCAGCAGCGACGCCCGAGGGGGATGGGGAAACACCATATATTTT

abundance: NA
j_gene: TRBJ1-4
d_gene: TRBD1
v_gene: TRBV15
len: 15
CDR3aa: CATSRQGAGNEKLFF
CDR3nt: TGTGCCACCAGCAGACAGGGGGCGGGAAATGAAAAACTGTTTTTT

abundance: NA
j_gene: TRBJ2-1
d_gene: TRBD2
v_gene: TRBV5-1
len: 18
CDR3aa: CASSFRPSGTSRGNEQFF
CDR3nt: TGCGCCAGCAGCTTTCGGCCTAGCGGGACCTCCCGAGGGAATGAGCAGTTCTTC

abundance: NA
j_gene: TRBJ2-7
d_gene: TRBD1
v_gene: TRBV5-1
len: 14
CDR3aa: CASSGDRMTYEQYF
CDR3nt: TGCGCCAGCAGCGGGGACAGGATGACCTACGAGCAGTACTTC

abundance: NA
j_gene: TRBJ2-3
d_gene: TRBD2
v_gene: TRBV15
len: 15
CDR3aa: CATSTWTRSTDTQYF
CDR3nt: TGTGCCACCAGCACTTGGACTAGGAGCACAGATACGCAGTATTTT

abundance: NA
j_gene: TRBJ1-2
d_gene: NA
v_gene: TRBV28
len: 16
CDR3aa: CASSFAGAPGSFGYTF
CDR3nt: TGTGCCAGCAGTTTCGCGGGAGCGCCGGGGAGCTTTGGCTACACCTTC

abundance: NA
j_gene: TRBJ1-1
d_gene: NA
v_gene: TRBV10-2
len: 16
CDR3aa: CASSESVDPRGPEAFF
CDR3nt: TGCGCCAGCAGTGAGTCAGTGGATCCCCGCGGCCCTGAAGCTTTCTTT

abundance: once
j_gene: TRBJ2-3
d_gene: NA
v_gene: TRBV29-1
len: 15
CDR3aa: CSVQRLDISTDTQYF
CDR3nt: TGCAGCGTGCAACGACTTGATATTAGCACAGATACGCAGTATTTT

abundance: NA
j_gene: TRBJ1-6
d_gene: TRBD1
v_gene: TRBV3-1/TRBV3-2
len: 14
CDR3aa: CASSQGQYNSPLHF
CDR3nt: TGTGCCAGCAGCCAGGGACAGTATAATTCACCCCTCCACTTT

abundance: NA
j_gene: TRBJ2-2
d_gene: TRBD2
v_gene: TRBV11-1
len: 15
CDR3aa: CASTDTREVTGELFF
CDR3nt: TGTGCCAGTACGGACACCCGGGAGGTCACCGGGGAGCTGTTTTTT

abundance: NA
j_gene: TRBJ2-5
d_gene: TRBD2
v_gene: TRBV5-4
len: 15
CDR3aa: CASSLGLAGGETQYF
CDR3nt: TGTGCCAGCAGCTTGGGACTAGCGGGAGGAGAGACCCAGTACTTC

abundance: NA
j_gene: TRBJ1-4
d_gene: TRBD1
v_gene: TRBV7-2
len: 15
CDR3aa: CASSEDRGTNEKLFF
CDR3nt: TGTGCCAGCAGCGAAGACAGGGGGACTAATGAAAAACTGTTTTTT

abundance: NA
j_gene: TRBJ2-7
d_gene: TRBD1
v_gene: TRBV10-2
len: 12
CDR3aa: CASSGQGSEQYF
CDR3nt: TGCGCCAGCAGTGGACAGGGATCCGAGCAGTACTTC

abundance: once
j_gene: TRBJ2-3
d_gene: TRBD1
v_gene: TRBV15
len: 14
CDR3aa: CATSGDRELDTQYF
CDR3nt: TGTGCCACCAGCGGGGACAGGGAATTAGATACGCAGTATTTT

abundance: NA
j_gene: TRBJ1-5
d_gene: TRBD1
v_gene: TRBV28
len: 14
CDR3aa: CASSFGDRNQPQHF
CDR3nt: TGTGCCAGCAGTTTTGGGGACAGAAATCAGCCCCAGCATTTT

abundance: NA
j_gene: TRBJ2-7
d_gene: TRBD1
v_gene: TRBV18
len: 14
CDR3aa: CASSPQGQGYEQYF
CDR3nt: TGTGCCAGCTCACCGCAGGGACAGGGGTACGAGCAGTACTTC

abundance: NA
j_gene: TRBJ2-3
d_gene: NA
v_gene: TRBV7-6
len: 14
CDR3aa: CASSPYFNTDTQYF
CDR3nt: TGTGCCAGCAGCCCCTATTTCAACACAGATACGCAGTATTTT

abundance: NA
j_gene: TRBJ2-7
d_gene: TRBD2
v_gene: TRBV2
len: 14
CDR3aa: CASSALGGSYEQYF
CDR3nt: TGTGCCAGCAGTGCTTTGGGGGGGTCCTACGAGCAGTACTTC

abundance: NA
j_gene: TRBJ2-7
d_gene: TRBD2
v_gene: TRBV10-3
len: 16
CDR3aa: CAISEVLAGGPGEQYF
CDR3nt: TGTGCCATCAGTGAGGTTTTAGCGGGAGGGCCGGGCGAGCAGTACTTC

abundance: NA
j_gene: TRBJ1-2
d_gene: NA
v_gene: TRBV28
len: 13
CDR3aa: CASRQGWPRGYTF
CDR3nt: TGTGCCAGCAGACAGGGCTGGCCCCGTGGCTACACCTTC

abundance: NA
j_gene: TRBJ1-3
d_gene: NA
v_gene: TRBV5-8
len: 16
CDR3aa: CASSTRQKTSGNTIYF
CDR3nt: TGTGCCAGCAGCACTCGACAGAAAACCTCTGGAAACACCATATATTTT

abundance: few
j_gene: TRBJ1-1
d_gene: TRBD1
v_gene: TRBV7-7
len: 16
CDR3aa: CASSLPGQDEDTEAFF
CDR3nt: TGTGCTAGCAGCTTACCCGGACAGGACGAGGACACTGAAGCTTTCTTT